This T cell receptor beta chain was retrieved from a study of shared clonotypes between healthy human individuals. As for the study in general: Each donor's CD4 naive and CD4 memory cells filled three plates apiece, CD8 naive two, and CD8 memory one.

Libraries were prepared by immunoSEQ multiplex PCR; TCRdb keeps only in-frame clonotypes and omits some of them. This repertoire shows about 2.4 million clones, over 85% found once; its top ten account for about 0.38%. The length of the CDR3 is 15 residues. V lost 4 bases and J lost 5, with 14 bases in between. Germline-derived CDR1 and CDR2 are LNHDA and SQIVND (reference sequence). This clone was seen only once. The specimen sequenced was naive CD4+ T cells from PBMCs. As to subset: CD45RA+ positively selected. This sequence originates from a man between 18 and 29 years old in good health. Some clones in this sample may be carry-over from other donors' samples. The rearrangement joins TRBV19 to TRBJ1-4; D uncertain. CDR3 residues: CASSTEAARNEKLFF. DNA of the CDR3: TGTGCCAGTAGTACCGAGGCGGCACGAAATGAAAAACTGTTTTTT. Together with reference TRBV19 and TRBJ1-4, the CDR3 gives the full variable domain: DGGITQSPKYLFRKEGQNVTLSCEQNLNHDAMYWYRQDPGQGLRLIYYSQIVNDFQKGDIAEGYSVSREKKESFPLTVTSAQKNPTAFYLCASSTEAARNEKLFFGSGTQLSVL.